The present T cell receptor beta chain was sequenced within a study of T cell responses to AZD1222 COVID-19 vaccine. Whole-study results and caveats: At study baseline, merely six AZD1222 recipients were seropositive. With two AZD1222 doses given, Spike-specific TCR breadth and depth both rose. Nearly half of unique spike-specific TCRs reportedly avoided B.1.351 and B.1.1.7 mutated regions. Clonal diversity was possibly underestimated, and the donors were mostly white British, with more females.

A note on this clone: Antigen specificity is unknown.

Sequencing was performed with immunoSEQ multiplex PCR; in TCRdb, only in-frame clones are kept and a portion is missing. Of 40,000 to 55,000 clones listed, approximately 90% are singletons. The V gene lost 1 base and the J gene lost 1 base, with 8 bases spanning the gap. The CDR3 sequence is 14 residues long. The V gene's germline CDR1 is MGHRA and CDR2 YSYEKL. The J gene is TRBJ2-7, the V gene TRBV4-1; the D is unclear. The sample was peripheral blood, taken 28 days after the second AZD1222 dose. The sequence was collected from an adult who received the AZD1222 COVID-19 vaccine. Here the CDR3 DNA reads TGCGCCAGCAGCCAAGGGGAAGGGTCCTACGAGCAGTACTTC. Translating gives CASSQGEGSYEQYF.